This TCR beta chain appears in the sequencing data of a study of blood T cell repertoires in COVID-19. Study information: The samples span acute and convalescent COVID-19 from the United States, Italy and Spain. Sources were T cells, B-cell-depleted T cells, or PBMCs; the material itself was cDNA or gDNA.

Recruits, aged about 18 to 95 years, lived in 20 to 30 US areas. Per the original methods: Estimation of nucleated cell counts was performed using reference gene primer amplification. Clones were sequenced by immunoSEQ multiplex PCR, and TCRdb holds only the in-frame ones, with some missing. Clonal size and the V and J genes are those of that table, whereas D and trimming came from the DNA. The table records 250,000 to 300,000 clones, about 90% of them present only once. Sequenced input: PBMCs or T cells enriched from blood (not recorded which). This sequence was found in a woman aged 45-59 years who had been exposed to COVID-19.

The CDR3 spells CASMGLAGGSSTDTQYF. The CDR3 region has the DNA TGTGCCAGCATGGGACTAGCGGGGGGATCTAGCACAGATACGCAGTATTTT. The chain couples TRBV27 to TRBJ2-3, with 15 bases aligning to TRBD2. V trimming: 7 bases; J trimming: 0 bases; junction bases outside the gene matches: 5. The CDR3 totals 17 residues. Germline loops: CDR1 MNHEY, CDR2 SMNVEV (reference sequence).